The clone carrying this T cell receptor beta chain was seen only a few times. Its antigen is unidentified. Primers included in the PCR were 60 Vbeta and 13 Jbeta primers. The table came from immunoSEQ multiplex PCR; TCRdb's copy has only in-frame clones and leaves some out. Among some 89,000 clones listed, roughly 79% were seen once. These data come from a study of cytomegalovirus exposure and HLA in healthy donors. Overall study context: Earlier, almost 120 million unique TCR beta sequences were recovered from about 200 million T cells by an analysis. The study, taken as a whole, reports: Presence/absence analyses treated sequencing depth as roughly uniform across donors.

Per the germline V gene, CDR1 is ENHRY and CDR2 is SYGVKD. V was clipped by 3 bases and J by 9 bases; unmatched bases: 10. This CDR3 has 14 residues. The source is a woman in her thirties in good health and CMV-seronegative. The rearrangement links TRBV10-3 to TRBJ2-7; TRBD1 matches 8 bases. Sequenced material: PBMCs. CDR3 loop: CAISDVGQGEMQYF. Written as DNA, the CDR3 is TGTGCCATCAGTGACGTCGGACAGGGTGAAATGCAGTACTTC.